The 3 T cell receptor beta chains reported below all come from one sample, sequenced in a study of metastatic and nonmetastatic thyroid tumors. Nobody among the patients had been given any treatment before thyroid surgery. TCRdb reassembled clones from the PCR reads with MiXCR. The sample has around 20,000 clones, around a fifth seen once. The sample consisted of tumor tissue. These receptors all come from a female donor with papillary thyroid cancer or a benign thyroid nodule (not recorded which). Some clones in this sample may be carry-over from other donors' samples.

This clone was seen many times. The J gene is TRBJ2-2, the V gene TRBV7-9, with unresolved D. The germline V and J ends were trimmed by 3 bases and 1 base, with 6 bases remaining between them. The CDR3 runs to 14 residues. The germline V gene encodes CDR1 SEHNR and CDR2 FQNEAQ (reference sequence). In DNA form, the CDR3 reads TGTGCCAGCAGCTTTGACCGGAACACCGGGGAGCTGTTTTTT. Its protein product is CASSFDRNTGELFF.

The rearrangement joins TRBV27 to TRBJ2-2; no clear D gene. V was cut by 9 bases and J by 2 bases, with 7 bases left in between. The CDR3 contains 12 residues. CDR1 MNHEY and CDR2 SMNVEV come from the germline V gene (reference sequence). The CDR3 nucleotides read TGTGCCAGTGCTTATAACACCGGGGAGCTGTTTTTT. It encodes CASAYNTGELFF.

This clone was picked up a small number of times. The junction shows a germline mismatch at one end, possibly a read error. The J gene is TRBJ2-1, the V gene TRBV15; D unresolved. There are 17 residues in the CDR3. Per the germline V gene, CDR1 is LNHNV and CDR2 is YYDKDF (reference sequence). CDR3 region: CSTSRDYRSSTDNRQFF. The CDR3 DNA sequence: TGTTCCACCAGCAGAGATTATCGGTCTAGTACTGACAATCGGCAGTTCTTC.